This T cell receptor beta chain was captured by sequencing in a study of siplizumab effects on memory and regulatory T cells. V shed 7 bases and J shed 4 bases, with 14 bases lying between them. The CDR3 is 15 residues long. Germline V CDR1 and CDR2: MGHRA, YSYEKL. Using immunoSEQ multiplex PCR, the repertoire was profiled, and TCRdb retains in-frame clones only, with some absent. The data show under 150,000 clones, roughly 94% seen once. Concerning this clone: What it recognizes is unknown.

Study-wide findings and caveats: Naive T cells appeared more varied than memory cells and looked like key alloresponse contributors.

The chain uses TRBV4-1 and TRBJ2-6, with unresolved D. Source material: non-Treg CD4+ T cells sorted from blood. The receptor was isolated from a human donor in good health. CDR3 DNA sequence: TGCGCCAGCACCTCCCGGCCAGCCGGGGCCAACGTCCTGACTTTC. This encodes CASTSRPAGANVLTF.